Listed below are T cell receptor beta chains from one sample, sequenced in a study of blood T cell repertoires in COVID-19. Clones were sequenced by immunoSEQ multiplex PCR, and TCRdb holds only the in-frame ones, with some missing. The data show tens of thousands of clones, roughly 80% seen once. Specimen: peripheral blood. These receptors were obtained from a man aged 50-60 years with COVID-19, enrolled during active disease. Each CDR3 is given with its conserved first and last residue. Each record gives: V gene, clone size, D gene, J gene, CDR3 DNA, CDR3 protein. D genes are given only for firm matches. Some rows have no size entry. The others give once, few or many, or a class for an expanded clone.

TRBV9	-	TRBD1	TRBJ1-3	TGTGCCAGCAGCGTAGGGGCAGGGGGCACCATATATTTT	CASSVGAGGTIYF
TRBV20-1	-	TRBD2	TRBJ2-3	TGCAGTGCTAGTACTAGCGGGGGGATTTTAACAGATACGCAGTATTTT	CSASTSGGILTDTQYF
TRBV6-5	-	-	TRBJ1-6	TGTGCCAGCAGTTACTCGAGAGATTCACCCCTCCACTTT	CASSYSRDSPLHF
TRBV9	-	TRBD2	TRBJ2-1	TGTGCCAGCAACGGGGGGGCTAGCAATGAGCAGTTCTTC	CASNGGASNEQFF
TRBV21-1	-	-	TRBJ1-6	TGTGCCAGCAGCTTACAGGGCAGCTCCTATAATTCACCCCTCCACTTT	CASSLQGSSYNSPLHF
TRBV7-2	-	-	TRBJ1-2	TGTGCCAGCAGCTCCGGGACTTTTGGCTACACCTTC	CASSSGTFGYTF
TRBV29-1	-	-	TRBJ1-4	TGCAGCGGCTCAAGAGAGGATGAAAAACTGTTTTTT	CSGSREDEKLFF
TRBV6-5	-	TRBD1	TRBJ1-6	TGTGCCAGCAGTTGGGACAGGAGGGATTCACCCCTCCACTTT	CASSWDRRDSPLHF
TRBV3-1/TRBV3-2	-	TRBD1	TRBJ2-1	TGTGCCAGCAGCCAAACAGGGGCTCAGCAGTTCTTC	CASSQTGAQQFF
TRBV19	-	TRBD1	TRBJ1-6	TGTGCCAGTAGTATCGTACAGGGGGAGGGTTCACCCCTCCACTTT	CASSIVQGEGSPLHF
TRBV7-6	-	TRBD1	TRBJ1-1	TGTGCCAGCAGCCAAGACAGGGGGCTGGTCACTGAAGCTTTCTTT	CASSQDRGLVTEAFF
TRBV5-1	-	-	TRBJ2-1	TGCGCCAGCAGCCCTTCGGGACACCGGGGATACAATGAGCAGTTCTTC	CASSPSGHRGYNEQFF
TRBV5-1	-	TRBD2	TRBJ2-5	TGCGCCAGCAGCGACGGGGGGGCCGGAGAGACCCAGTACTTC	CASSDGGAGETQYF
TRBV10-3	few	TRBD2	TRBJ2-3	TGTGCCATCAGTGAAGGTAGCGGGGGAAGGACAGATACGCAGTATTTT	CAISEGSGGRTDTQYF
TRBV9	-	TRBD1	TRBJ2-7	TGTGCCAGCAGCTATATACCGGGACAGGGGGCGGAGCAGTACTTC	CASSYIPGQGAEQYF
TRBV6-6	-	TRBD1	TRBJ2-6	TGTGCCAGCAGTGCAGGACAGGGTAGTGGGGCCAACGTCCTGACTTTC	CASSAGQGSGANVLTF
TRBV19	-	-	TRBJ2-7	TGTGCCAGTAAGGAAGGAGTTTTCGGTGAGCAGTACTTC	CASKEGVFGEQYF
TRBV7-2	-	TRBD2	TRBJ2-7	TGTGCCAGCAGCTCGCGGGGGGGGTACGAGCAGTACTTC	CASSSRGGYEQYF
TRBV18	-	-	TRBJ2-7	TGTGCCAGCTCACCGGGAGGGGGTTCCTACGAGCAGTACTTC	CASSPGGGSYEQYF
TRBV19	few	-	TRBJ1-6	TGTGCCAGTAGGCGGCAGCTTTATAATTCACCCCTCCACTTT	CASRRQLYNSPLHF
TRBV6-5	-	TRBD1	TRBJ2-7	TGTGCCAGCAGTTACTCGGGACAGACCTACGAGCAGTACTTC	CASSYSGQTYEQYF
TRBV13	-	-	TRBJ1-1	TGTGCCAGCAGCCTCCAGGGAACTGAAGCTTTCTTT	CASSLQGTEAFF
TRBV11-2	-	-	TRBJ2-3	TGTGCCAGCAGCCCTGGGCCTGATTCAGATACGCAGTATTTT	CASSPGPDSDTQYF
TRBV9	-	-	TRBJ2-5	TGTGCCAGCAGCCTCGGGGTCCGGGAGACCCAGTACTTC	CASSLGVRETQYF